These 14 T cell receptor beta chains share one sample of origin, sequenced in a study of blood T cell repertoires in COVID-19. Here immunoSEQ multiplex PCR was the method, and the copy in TCRdb shows in-frame clones only, minus some. This table has hundreds of thousands of clones, approximately 85% appearing once. What was sequenced was PBMCs or T cells enriched from blood (not recorded which). These receptors originate from a woman between 35 and 50 years old with acute COVID-19.

The J gene is TRBJ1-1, the V gene TRBV14; D is possibly TRBD1 (6 bases). Germline CDR1 reads SGHDN; CDR2 reads FVKESK. The CDR3 is made up of 13 amino acids. Trimming removed 5 bases from V and 8 bases from J, with 15 bases in between. CDR3 loop: CASSSHSGAEAFF. CDR3 coding DNA: TGTGCCAGCAGCTCCCACTCAGGGGCAGAAGCTTTCTTT. The entire variable domain, with the rest obtained from reference TRBV14 and TRBJ1-1, is as follows: EAGVTQFPSHSVIEKGQTVTLRCDPISGHDNLYWYRRVMGKEIKFLLHFVKESKQDESGMPNNRFLAERTGGTYSTLKVQPAELEDSGVYFCASSSHSGAEAFFGQGTRLTVV.

This chain uses TRBV5-4 with TRBJ2-7; 8 bases are a match to TRBD2. This CDR3 comprises 14 residues. In germline, CDR1 is SGHNT, CDR2 YYREEE (reference sequence). V trimming: 5 bases; J trimming: 0 bases; junction bases outside the gene matches: 4. CDR3 nucleotide sequence: TGTGCCAGCAGGGGCGGGGGGAGCTCCTACGAGCAGTACTTC. It is translated as CASRGGGSSYEQYF.

The rearrangement joins TRBV29-1 to TRBJ1-1, with 8 bases identical to TRBD1. CDR1 is SQVTM, CDR2 ANQGSEA, per germline. The CDR3 has 13 amino acids. The trim removed 3 bases at V and 1 base at J, leaving 1 base unmatched. DNA of the CDR3: TGCAGCGTTGAGACAGGGGCGAACACTGAAGCTTTCTTT. Protein product: CSVETGANTEAFF.

The chain links TRBV23-1 to TRBJ1-1; D not resolved. Being an ORF, TRBV23-1 has a function that is uncertain. The CDR3 has 14 residues. Between the trimmed V and J ends, which lost 0 bases and 5 bases, there was a span of 10 bases. DNA for the CDR3: TGCGCCAGCAGTCAATCTGTGGGCAGGACTGAAGCTTTCTTT. Translating it yields CASSQSVGRTEAFF.

The chain carries TRBV9 and TRBJ1-4; D call uncertain. The CDR3 length is 15 residues. The germline V and J ends were trimmed by 0 bases and 7 bases, with 13 bases remaining between them. Germline values: CDR1 SGDLS, CDR2 YYNGEE. The CDR3 loop is CASSVGAHRSEKLFF. Here the CDR3 DNA reads TGTGCCAGCAGCGTAGGGGCCCACCGAAGTGAAAAACTGTTTTTT.

The gene calls are TRBV3-1 (or the pseudogene TRBV3-2) and TRBJ1-2; tentative D call: TRBD1 (6 bases). V gave up 5 bases and J gave up 5 bases, with 18 bases separating them. CDR3 size: 15 residues. Germline V gene data show CDR1 as LGHDT and CDR2 as YNNKEL (reference sequence). The CDR3: CASSFRDTMRYGYTF. In DNA form, the CDR3 reads TGTGCCAGCAGCTTCCGGGACACGATGCGTTATGGCTACACCTTC.

J is TRBJ1-1 and V is TRBV30; D is uncertain. V shed 0 bases and J shed 5 bases, with 13 bases lying between them. The CDR3 is 14 residues long. In germline, CDR1 is GTSNPN, CDR2 SVGIG (reference sequence). The CDR3 region is CAWSVGSTRTEAFF. The CDR3 bases are TGTGCCTGGAGTGTGGGCAGTACCAGGACTGAAGCTTTCTTT. The full variable domain, rest sourced from reference TRBV30 and TRBJ1-1, is SQTIHQWPATLVQPVGSPLSLECTVEGTSNPNLYWYRQAAGRGLQLLFYSVGIGQISSEVPQNLSASRPQDRQFILSSKKLLLSDSGFYLCAWSVGSTRTEAFFGQGTRLTVV.

A few counts support this clone. The chain joins TRBV7-9 to TRBJ1-5, with D possibly matching TRBD1 (6 bases). Germline lookup yields CDR1 SEHNR and CDR2 FQNEAQ (reference sequence). V gave up 5 bases and J gave up 6 bases, with 14 bases separating them. The CDR3 sequence is 14 residues long. CDR3 protein: CASSRSTGTQPQHF. CDR3 bases: TGTGCCAGCAGCCGATCTACAGGGACTCAGCCCCAGCATTTT.

The rearrangement uses TRBV10-3 and TRBJ2-5; D is possibly TRBD1 (5 bases). This CDR3 spans 13 amino acids. Germline V gene data show CDR1 as ENHRY and CDR2 as SYGVKD. V was trimmed by 4 bases and J by 3 bases, leaving 9 bases between them. Written as DNA, the CDR3 is TGTGCCATCAGTGGACAGTCTAAAGAGACCCAGTACTTC. Its translation: CAISGQSKETQYF.

This clone was observed a single time. CDR3 DNA sequence: TGTGCCAGCAGGAAGACAGGGGATACGCAGTATTTT. Translated, it gives CASRKTGDTQYF. The chain combines TRBV12-3 or TRBV12-4 with TRBJ2-3; 7 bases map to TRBD1. V lost 6 bases and J lost 6; bases outside the gene matches: 3. There are 12 residues in the CDR3.

The chain combines TRBV12-5 with TRBJ1-3; D possibly corresponds to TRBD1 (6 bases). Germline CDR1 and CDR2: LGHNT and FRNRAP. The ends were cut back, 3 bases at V and 0 bases at J, with 9 bases in the middle. CDR3 length: 15 amino acids. DNA of the CDR3: TGTGCTAGTGGTTTTGACAGGAGCTCTGGAAACACCATATATTTT. As protein: CASGFDRSSGNTIYF. Full variable domain (rest looked up from reference TRBV12-5 and TRBJ1-3): DARVTQTPRHKVTEMGQEVTMRCQPILGHNTVFWYRQTMMQGLELLAYFRNRAPLDDSGMPKDRFSAEMPDATLATLKIQPSEPRDSAVYFCASGFDRSSGNTIYFGEGSWLTVV.

The chain uses TRBV9 and TRBJ2-5; 8 bases line up with TRBD2. Unmatched junction bases numbered 8, after V lost 0 bases and J lost 1 base. This CDR3 has 17 amino acids. CDR1 is SGDLS, CDR2 YYNGEE, per germline. As DNA, the CDR3 is TGTGCCAGCAGCGTAGGAGTATTAGCGGGGTCCCAAGAGACCCAGTACTTC. It yields the protein CASSVGVLAGSQETQYF.

With respect to this clone: The sample carries other DNA sequences with the same CDR3. The chain combines TRBV9 with TRBJ2-1, with 7 bases lining up with TRBD2. The CDR3 is 15 residues long. V shed 0 bases, J shed 1 base, and the junction held 1 base outside the gene matches. Germline lookup yields CDR1 SGDLS and CDR2 YYNGEE. The DNA for the CDR3 is TGTGCCAGCAGCGTAGGAGCGGGATCCTACAATGAGCAGTTCTTC. This sequence encodes CASSVGAGSYNEQFF.

This clone was seen more than once but under ten times. The chain links TRBV21-1 to TRBJ1-1; TRBD1 is taken as the D call from the table, unchecked against the DNA. TRBV21-1 is a listed pseudogene. The length of the CDR3 is 19 residues. The CDR3 is CASSQMGHALRPVNDEAFF. The CDR3 DNA sequence: TGTGCCAGCAGCCAAATGGGCCACGCCTTGAGACCCGTTAATGATGAAGCTTTCTTT.